What follows describes a single TCR beta chain. The data were obtained in a study of T cell changes during pregnancy in multiple sclerosis. Profiled with immunoSEQ multiplex PCR; TCRdb holds only in-frame clones, not every one. The table lists roughly 110,000 clones, about 90% of them singletons. Germline values: CDR1 SGDLS, CDR2 YYNGEE. CDR3 size: 15 residues. Trimming removed 3 bases at V and 3 bases at J, with 12 bases between. The specimen comprised peripheral blood, sampled in the third trimester of pregnancy. The rearrangement links TRBV9 to TRBJ1-4; possibly TRBD1 for D (6 bases). The receptor was derived from a female donor in good health, enrolled as a control in a pregnancy study. CDR3 in DNA: TGTGCCAGCAGCGGTGGGGGCTTGTCTAATGAAAAACTGTTTTTT. Its protein product is CASSGGGLSNEKLFF.